The 20 T cell receptor beta chains given below trace back to one sample, sequenced in a study of blood T cell repertoires in COVID-19. TCRdb keeps only in-frame clones here, not all; method: immunoSEQ multiplex PCR. The sample comprises approximately 88,000 clones, around 75% of which are singletons, and roughly 6% rests with the top ten. Sequencing was performed on peripheral blood. Source of these receptors: a man between 65 and 85 years old with COVID-19, enrolled during active disease.

The chain is built from TRBV14 and TRBJ2-4, with D possibly matching TRBD2 (7 bases). V was trimmed by 0 bases and J by 1 base, leaving 16 bases between them. CDR3 size: 18 residues. CDR1 and CDR2 (germline): SGHDN, FVKESK. CDR3 loop: CASSQDHGGAGAKNIQYF. DNA for the CDR3: TGTGCCAGCAGCCAAGATCATGGGGGGGCTGGGGCCAAAAACATTCAGTACTTC.

The J gene is TRBJ2-1, the V gene TRBV28, with 7 bases aligning to TRBD1. The CDR3 has 15 residues. Trimming cost V 0 bases and J 2 bases; bases outside gene matches: 1. Germline-derived CDR1 and CDR2 are MDHEN and SYDVKM. The CDR3 loop reads CASSLWTGTYNEQFF. CDR3 bases: TGTGCCAGCAGTTTATGGACAGGGACCTACAATGAGCAGTTCTTC.

The chain carries TRBV7-9 and TRBJ1-1, with D possibly TRBD1 on 6 matching bases. With 5 bases removed from V and 4 bases from J, the gap between germline ends came to 14 bases. Germline loops: CDR1 SEHNR, CDR2 FQNEAQ (reference sequence). CDR3 size: 14 residues. For the CDR3, the DNA is TGTGCCAGCAGCCTATCGCAGGGGAGCACTGAAGCTTTCTTT. This encodes CASSLSQGSTEAFF.

This chain connects TRBV4-1 to TRBJ2-5, with 12 bases identical to TRBD2. The trim removed 0 bases at V and 3 bases at J, leaving 5 bases unmatched. The CDR3 extends over 17 amino acids. The germline V gene has CDR1 MGHRA and CDR2 YSYEKL. CDR3 bases: TGCGCCAGCAGCCAAGATTGGGCTAGCGGGAGGGAAGAGACCCAGTACTTC. It translates to CASSQDWASGREETQYF.

The CDR3 is CASSPRGQFSTDTQYF. The DNA of the CDR3 is TGTGCCAGCAGCCCCCGGGGACAGTTCAGCACAGATACGCAGTATTTT. The chain uses TRBV7-2 and TRBJ2-3; 7 bases map to TRBD1. From germline, CDR1 is SGHTA and CDR2 FQGNSA. V lost 5 bases, J lost 0 bases, and 8 bases stayed unmatched. The length of the CDR3 is 16 residues.

The chain joins TRBV5-4 to TRBJ2-5; 7 nucleotides match TRBD1. V shed 0 bases and J 5 bases; nucleotides not matched to a gene: 4. The CDR3 contains 14 residues. CDR1 and CDR2 from the germline V gene are SGHNT and YYREEE (reference sequence). CDR3 nucleotide sequence: TGTGCCAGCAGCTTGGACAGGGGAAGGGAGACCCAGTACTTC. This translates into CASSLDRGRETQYF.

This chain uses TRBV6-2 or TRBV6-3 with TRBJ2-1, with 7 bases lining up with TRBD1. From germline, CDR1 is MNHEY and CDR2 SVGEGT. The CDR3 is 15 residues long. Trimming at V came to 5 bases and at J to 8 bases, leaving 12 bases not matched to a gene. This chain's CDR3 is CASSLSGTAPDEQFF. For the CDR3, the DNA is TGTGCCAGCAGTCTTTCCGGGACAGCCCCCGATGAGCAGTTCTTC.

The V and J genes are TRBV6-6 and TRBJ1-6; no definite D call. The CDR3 is 12 amino acids. V was shortened by 7 bases and J by 5 bases, with 6 bases between the two germline ends. The germline V gene has CDR1 MNHNY and CDR2 SVGAGI (reference sequence). The CDR3 DNA sequence: TGTGCCAGCACTCTAAATAATTCACCCCTCCACTTT. Its translation: CASTLNNSPLHF.

The chain is built from TRBV6-5 and TRBJ1-3; 8 nucleotides align to TRBD1. V lost 5 bases, J lost 0 bases, and 6 bases stayed unmatched. The CDR3 length is 16 residues. Germline-derived CDR1 and CDR2 are MNHEY and SVGAGI. The CDR3 loop is CASSHWDRSSGNTIYF. The DNA of the CDR3 is TGTGCCAGCAGTCACTGGGACAGGAGCTCTGGAAACACCATATATTTT.

The rearrangement links TRBV5-1 to TRBJ2-4; TRBD1 might be the D (6 bases). V was shortened by 0 bases and J by 7 bases, with 17 bases between the two germline ends. Germline CDR1 reads SGHRS; CDR2 reads YFSETQ. CDR3 length: 16 amino acids. The chain's CDR3 is CASSLAVRGLSNIQYF. The CDR3 nucleotides read TGCGCCAGCAGCTTGGCTGTCAGGGGTCTAAGTAACATTCAGTACTTC.

This rearrangement joins TRBV6-5 to TRBJ1-1; D gene uncertain. Germline V gene data show CDR1 as MNHEY and CDR2 as SVGAGI. Trimming took off 5 bases at V and 4 bases at J, with 11 bases between the two ends. The CDR3 sequence is 13 residues long. The DNA for the CDR3 is TGTGCCAGCAGTCCTAACTACGGCACTGAAGCTTTCTTT. Translating it yields CASSPNYGTEAFF.

The V call is TRBV4-2, the J call TRBJ2-1; TRBD2 is a possible D gene (5 bases). The germline V gene encodes CDR1 LGHNA and CDR2 YNFKEQ. V lost 0 bases and J lost 4, with 10 bases in between. CDR3 length: 15 residues. CDR3 sequence (DNA): TGTGCCAGCAGCCAAGAGACGATAGCGTACAATGAGCAGTTCTTC. It codes for CASSQETIAYNEQFF.

The chain employs TRBV28 and TRBJ2-1; 8 positions agree with TRBD2. CDR1 MDHEN and CDR2 SYDVKM come from the germline V gene. J gave up 7 bases and V 3 bases, and 14 bases lay outside the gene matches. There are 17 residues in the CDR3. CDR3 in DNA: TGTGCCAGCAGTTTTACCTTGGAAGCGGGAGACCTTAATGAGCAGTTCTTC. Protein: CASSFTLEAGDLNEQFF.

The J gene is TRBJ2-7, the V gene TRBV6-2 or TRBV6-3, with D tentatively TRBD2 (6 bases). Trimming removed 2 bases from V and 7 bases from J, with 21 bases in between. CDR1 and CDR2 from the germline V gene are MNHEY and SVGEGT. The CDR3 has 16 amino acids. CDR3 amino acids: CASSYVVGGIGLEQYF. CDR3 nucleotide sequence: TGTGCCAGCAGTTACGTTGTCGGCGGGATAGGGTTGGAGCAGTACTTC.

About this clone: At one of its ends the junction is not consistent with the germline gene, which may arise from a read error. The chain combines TRBV9 with TRBJ2-2; D might be TRBD2 (5 bases). Germline V gene lookup returns CDR1 SGDLS and CDR2 YYNGEE. The CDR3 is made up of 14 amino acids. In nucleotides, the CDR3 is TGTGCCGGCAGCCCAGGACTGCTCACCGGGGAGCTGTTTTTT. Translating gives CAGSPGLLTGELFF.

The CDR3, as DNA: TGTGCCAGCAGCCAACACCCGAACATCGAAGGCTACACCTTC. Translated: CASSQHPNIEGYTF. The chain employs TRBV3-1 (or the pseudogene TRBV3-2) and TRBJ1-2; D uncertain. Trimming left V 2 bases short and J 8 bases short, with 15 bases between. There are 14 residues in the CDR3. Germline-derived CDR1 and CDR2 are LGHDT and YNNKEL (reference sequence).

This clone showed up just once. The rearrangement links TRBV30 to TRBJ2-7; TRBD1 agrees at 9 bases. V dropped 0 bases and J dropped 6; count of bases not matched to a gene: 6. The CDR3 totals 14 residues. Germline V CDR1 and CDR2: GTSNPN, SVGIG (reference sequence). The CDR3 protein is CAWSVPGQGGEQYF. The CDR3 DNA follows: TGTGCCTGGAGTGTCCCGGGACAGGGCGGCGAGCAGTACTTC.

The J gene is TRBJ2-7, the V gene TRBV28; 7 nucleotides align to TRBD1. The V segment lost 3 bases and the J segment 0 bases; nucleotides outside the gene matches: 5. CDR1 MDHEN and CDR2 SYDVKM come from the germline V gene. This CDR3 is 15 amino acids long. The CDR3 region has the DNA TGTGCCAGCAGTTTTAGGGGGCTGACCTCCTACGAGCAGTACTTC. Encoded protein: CASSFRGLTSYEQYF.

CDR3 DNA: TGTGCCAGCTCACCACTTCAGGCTAGCGGGACCTACGAGCAGTACTTC. Its translation: CASSPLQASGTYEQYF. The V and J genes are TRBV18 and TRBJ2-7; 9 bases match TRBD2. CDR1 KGHSH and CDR2 LQKENI come from the germline V gene. This CDR3 has 16 residues. V lost 1 base and J lost 2; bases outside the gene matches: 6.

This clone was counted only a few times. The gene calls are TRBV28 and TRBJ2-7; D perhaps matches TRBD2 (7 bases). CDR3 length: 14 amino acids. V gave up 6 bases and J gave up 7 bases, with 19 bases separating them. CDR1 MDHEN and CDR2 SYDVKM come from the germline V gene. For the CDR3, the DNA is TGTGCCAGCAGAATTGGGGGGGCGAGTTGGGAGCAGTACTTC. It encodes CASRIGGASWEQYF.